These 18 T cell receptor beta chains share one sample of origin, sequenced in a study of T cell responses to AZD1222 COVID-19 vaccine. Sequencing used immunoSEQ multiplex PCR; TCRdb keeps in-frame clones, though not all of them. The table has some 150,000 clones, approximately 89% seen once. Specimen: peripheral blood, collected 28 days after the second AZD1222 dose. These TCRs come from an adult who received the AZD1222 COVID-19 vaccine.

This clone was observed once. The rearrangement joins TRBV6-2 or TRBV6-3 to TRBJ1-5, with D unclear. V was trimmed by 4 bases and J by 4 bases, leaving 5 bases between them. Looked up from germline, CDR1 is MNHEY and CDR2 is SVGEGT. This CDR3 comprises 12 residues. CDR3 in amino acids: CASSWPNQPQHF. The CDR3 bases are TGTGCCAGCAGTTGGCCGAATCAGCCCCAGCATTTT.

The rearrangement links TRBV6-6 to TRBJ1-2; weak D call: TRBD1 (6 bases). V lost 9 bases, J lost 7 bases, and 24 bases lay in between. The germline V gene has CDR1 MNHNY and CDR2 SVGAGI (reference sequence). The CDR3 has 15 residues. CDR3 nucleotide sequence: TGTGCCAGTGAGGCTTCCGGACAGCCCCTTGGTGGCTACACCTTC. This encodes CASEASGQPLGGYTF.

The chain has TRBV18 and TRBJ1-1; no firm D call. V gave up 0 bases and J gave up 1 base, with 15 bases separating them. Germline lookup yields CDR1 KGHSH and CDR2 LQKENI. The CDR3 loop spans 17 amino acids. The DNA of the CDR3 is TGTGCCAGCTCACCACCCCCCCGACCGACGTGGAACACTGAAGCTTTCTTT. Translated, it gives CASSPPPRPTWNTEAFF.

The chain has TRBV7-9 and TRBJ1-3; unclear D gene. V shed 4 bases and J shed 1 base, with 11 bases lying between them. Germline lookup yields CDR1 SEHNR and CDR2 FQNEAQ (reference sequence). The CDR3 runs 15 residues. CDR3 region: CASSWGGRSGNTIYF. In DNA, the CDR3 is TGTGCCAGCAGCTGGGGAGGACGATCTGGAAACACCATATATTTT.

The V and J genes are TRBV29-1 and TRBJ1-3, with a possible D match to TRBD1 (5 bases). V lost 5 bases and J lost 2, with 13 bases in between. The germline CDR1 and CDR2 sequences are SQVTM and ANQGSEA. The CDR3 sequence is 14 residues long. This CDR3 is CSVREGTAGNTIYF. CDR3 bases: TGCAGCGTTCGGGAGGGGACGGCTGGAAACACCATATATTTT.

The V call is TRBV6-5, the J call TRBJ1-6; possible D gene TRBD1, 6 bases. The CDR3 covers 13 residues. Germline lookup yields CDR1 MNHEY and CDR2 SVGAGI. Trimming removed 5 bases from V and 7 bases from J, with 9 bases in between. The CDR3 region is CASSLQGNSPLHF. CDR3 DNA sequence: TGTGCCAGCAGTCTCCAGGGGAATTCACCCCTCCACTTT.

The chain links TRBV11-2 to TRBJ1-1, with D perhaps matching TRBD1 (5 bases). Germline lookup yields CDR1 SGHAT and CDR2 FQNNGV. Between the trimmed V and J ends, which lost 2 bases and 4 bases, there was a span of 14 bases. The CDR3 extends over 15 amino acids. The CDR3 nucleotides read TGTGCCAGCAGCTTAACCCTAGAGGGGCCCACTGAAGCTTTCTTT. Translated: CASSLTLEGPTEAFF.

This chain connects TRBV27 to TRBJ1-5; TRBD1 might be the D (5 bases). V gave up 6 bases and J gave up 2 bases, with 11 bases separating them. CDR3 size: 14 residues. The germline V gene encodes CDR1 MNHEY and CDR2 SMNVEV (reference sequence). CDR3 protein: CASRAGMGNQPQHF. For the CDR3, the DNA is TGTGCCAGCAGGGCAGGGATGGGCAATCAGCCCCAGCATTTT.

In its sample, this clone was seen once. CDR3 bases: TGTGCCAGCAGCTTATATTGGGACAGAGTCTACAATGAGCAGTTCTTC. Translation gives CASSLYWDRVYNEQFF. The genes are TRBV5-4 and TRBJ2-1; 7 bases agree with TRBD1. The CDR3 has 16 amino acids. The trim removed 2 bases at V and 3 bases at J, leaving 8 bases unmatched. Per the germline V gene, CDR1 is SGHNT and CDR2 is YYREEE (reference sequence). The full variable domain, with the rest looked up from reference TRBV5-4 and TRBJ2-1, is ETGVTQSPTHLIKTRGQQVTLRCSSQSGHNTVSWYQQALGQGPQFIFQYYREEENGRGNFPPRFSGLQFPNYSSELNVNALELDDSALYLCASSLYWDRVYNEQFFGPGTRLTVL.

V gene TRBV4-3 combines with J gene TRBJ1-2, with TRBD1 as a possible D gene (6 bases). The V end was cut by 3 bases, the J end by 7 bases, with 12 bases between. The germline V gene has CDR1 LGHNA and CDR2 YSLEER. The CDR3 length is 13 residues. The DNA of the CDR3 is TGCGCCAGCAGCCAGTCAGGGGTTCGTGGCTACACCTTC. It encodes CASSQSGVRGYTF.

V gene TRBV7-9 combines with J gene TRBJ2-7, with 7 nucleotides matching TRBD2. The junction had 10 bases not matched to a gene; V was cut back by 8 bases and J by 6 bases. CDR1 is SEHNR, CDR2 FQNEAQ, per germline (reference sequence). The CDR3 is 13 residues long. The CDR3 DNA reads as TGTGCCAGCGGGGGACTAAGGGTCGGCGAGCAGTACTTC. Encoded protein: CASGGLRVGEQYF. Combining the CDR3 with reference TRBV7-9 and TRBJ2-7 gives the whole variable domain DTGVSQNPRHKITKRGQNVTFRCDPISEHNRLYWYRQTLGQGPEFLTYFQNEAQLEKSRLLSDRFSAERPKGSFSTLEIQRTEQGDSAMYLCASGGLRVGEQYFGPGTRLTVT.

The chain combines TRBV6-5 with TRBJ1-1, with unresolved D. Trimming took off 6 bases at V and 1 base at J, with 15 bases between the two ends. The CDR3 spans 15 residues. Germline V lookup: CDR1 MNHEY, CDR2 SVGAGI. The chain's CDR3 is CASRWAGGSNTEAFF. The CDR3 DNA reads TGTGCCAGCAGGTGGGCGGGAGGCTCGAACACTGAAGCTTTCTTT.

The V and J genes are TRBV4-1 and TRBJ1-6, with D perhaps matching TRBD1 (6 bases). Looked up from germline, CDR1 is MGHRA and CDR2 is YSYEKL. The CDR3 is 14 amino acids. Trimming removed 2 bases at V and 6 bases at J, with 8 bases between. CDR3 amino acids: CASSQRGANSPLHF. In nucleotides, the CDR3 is TGCGCCAGCAGCCAAAGGGGGGCTAATTCACCCCTCCACTTT.

This chain connects TRBV12-3 or TRBV12-4 to TRBJ2-3; no reliable D call. There are 13 residues in the CDR3. Trimming removed 6 bases at V and 2 bases at J, with 9 bases between. CDR3 residues: CASSHRSTDTQYF. The CDR3 coding sequence is TGTGCCAGCAGCCATCGGTCCACAGATACGCAGTATTTT.

The chain has TRBV15 and TRBJ1-5, with D hard to call. The CDR3 spans 15 residues. Trimming removed 0 bases at V and 0 bases at J, with 6 bases between. CDR1 is LNHNV, CDR2 YYDKDF, per germline (reference sequence). The CDR3 protein is CATSRDRASNQPQHF. The CDR3 DNA sequence: TGTGCCACCAGCAGAGACCGGGCTAGCAATCAGCCCCAGCATTTT.

The chain combines TRBV29-1 with TRBJ1-2, with TRBD1 as a possible D gene (6 bases). The V end was cut by 3 bases, the J end by 5 bases, with 13 bases between. The CDR3 is made up of 13 amino acids. CDR1 and CDR2 from the germline V gene are SQVTM and ANQGSEA. The CDR3 here is CSVDQGRTYGYTF. CDR3 nucleotides: TGCAGCGTTGACCAGGGGCGCACATATGGCTACACCTTC.

This chain connects TRBV7-2 to TRBJ2-5; maybe TRBD1 (5 bases). There are 16 residues in the CDR3. V lost 1 base and J 1 base, leaving 13 bases between the germline ends. Germline-derived CDR1 and CDR2 are SGHTA and FQGNSA. CDR3 bases: TGTGCCAGCAGCTTAGAGGGGTGGGCACCCCAAGAGACCCAGTACTTC. As protein: CASSLEGWAPQETQYF.

CDR3 sequence: CASSSGINTGELFF. The DNA for the CDR3 is TGTGCCAGCAGCTCCGGGATTAACACCGGGGAGCTGTTTTTT. The V and J genes are TRBV7-2 and TRBJ2-2, with a tentative D call TRBD2 (5 bases). Looked up from germline, CDR1 is SGHTA and CDR2 is FQGNSA. V lost 4 bases and J lost 2, with 8 bases in between. The CDR3 runs to 14 residues. Variable domain in full (rest from reference TRBV7-2 and TRBJ2-2): GAGVSQSPSNKVTEKGKDVELRCDPISGHTALYWYRQSLGQGLEFLIYFQGNSAPDKSGLPSDRFSAERTGGSVSTLTIQRTQQEDSAVYLCASSSGINTGELFFGEGSRLTVL.